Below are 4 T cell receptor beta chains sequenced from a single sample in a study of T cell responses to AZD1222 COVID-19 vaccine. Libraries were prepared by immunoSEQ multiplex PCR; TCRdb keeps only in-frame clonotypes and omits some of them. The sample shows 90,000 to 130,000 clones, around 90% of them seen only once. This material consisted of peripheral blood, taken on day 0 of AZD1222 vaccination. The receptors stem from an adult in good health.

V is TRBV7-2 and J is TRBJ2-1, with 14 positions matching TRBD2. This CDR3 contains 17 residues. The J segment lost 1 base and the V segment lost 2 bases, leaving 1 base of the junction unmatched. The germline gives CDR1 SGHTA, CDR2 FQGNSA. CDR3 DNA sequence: TGTGCCAGCAGCTTACGGACTAGCGGGGGGTCCTACAATGAGCAGTTCTTC. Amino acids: CASSLRTSGGSYNEQFF.

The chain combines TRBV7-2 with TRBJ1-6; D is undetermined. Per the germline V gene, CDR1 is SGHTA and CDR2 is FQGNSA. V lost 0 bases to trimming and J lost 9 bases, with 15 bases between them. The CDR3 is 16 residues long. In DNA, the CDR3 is TGTGCCAGCAGCTTAGCCAGCTTTGGTCCGAGTTCACCCCTCCACTTT. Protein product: CASSLASFGPSSPLHF. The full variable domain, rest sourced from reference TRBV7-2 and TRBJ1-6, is GAGVSQSPSNKVTEKGKDVELRCDPISGHTALYWYRQSLGQGLEFLIYFQGNSAPDKSGLPSDRFSAERTGGSVSTLTIQRTQQEDSAVYLCASSLASFGPSSPLHFGNGTRLTVT.

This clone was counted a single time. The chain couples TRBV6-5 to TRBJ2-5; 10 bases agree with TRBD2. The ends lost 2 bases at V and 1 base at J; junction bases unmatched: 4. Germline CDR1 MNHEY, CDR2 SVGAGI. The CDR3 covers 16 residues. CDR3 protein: CASSYGTSEPQETQYF. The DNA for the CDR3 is TGTGCCAGCAGTTACGGGACTAGCGAGCCCCAAGAGACCCAGTACTTC.

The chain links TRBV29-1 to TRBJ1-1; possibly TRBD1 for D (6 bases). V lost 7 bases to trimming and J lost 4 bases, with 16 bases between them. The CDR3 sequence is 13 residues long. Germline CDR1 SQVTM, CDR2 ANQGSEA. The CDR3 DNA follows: TGCAGCGCGGGCGGGGGCTTGGCCACTGAAGCTTTCTTT. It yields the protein CSAGGGLATEAFF. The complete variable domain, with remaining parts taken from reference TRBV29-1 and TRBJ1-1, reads SAVISQKPSRDICQRGTSLTIQCQVDSQVTMMFWYRQQPGQSLTLIATANQGSEATYESGFVIDKFPISRPNLTFSTLTVSNMSPEDSSIYLCSAGGGLATEAFFGQGTRLTVV.